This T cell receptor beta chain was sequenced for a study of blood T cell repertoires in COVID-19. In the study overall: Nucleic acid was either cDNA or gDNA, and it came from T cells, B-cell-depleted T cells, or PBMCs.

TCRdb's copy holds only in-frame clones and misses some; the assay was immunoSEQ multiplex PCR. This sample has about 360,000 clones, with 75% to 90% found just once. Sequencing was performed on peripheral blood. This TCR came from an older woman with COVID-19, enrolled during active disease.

For the CDR3, the DNA is TGCGCCAGCAGCTGGACGGGACAGGCCCTCGAGCAGTACTTC. It codes for CASSWTGQALEQYF. This chain connects TRBV5-1 to TRBJ2-7, with 8 bases matching TRBD1. J lost 6 bases, V lost 3 bases, and 8 bases had no gene match. The germline CDR1 and CDR2 sequences are SGHRS and YFSETQ. The CDR3 has 14 residues.